The clone carrying this T cell receptor beta chain is a singleton in its sample. This entry is derived from a study of CD8 T cells in Susac syndrome. TEMRA cells were FACS-enriched, while CD8+ and CD4+ T cells were negatively isolated. Germline loops: CDR1 MNHNS, CDR2 SASEGT. The CDR3 is 14 amino acids. V gave up 8 bases and J gave up 4 bases; unmatched junction bases: 7. RNA in amounts of about 0.5 to 1 ug was reverse transcribed with random hexamers. By means of immunoSEQ multiplex PCR, TCR beta CDR3 spanning 54 Vbeta and 13 Jbeta underwent amplification. TCRdb re-derived calls from the immunoSEQ multiplex PCR reads in MiXCR, one entry per CDR3 protein. The data show 350,000 to 550,000 distinct CDR3 sequences, more than 80% seen once.

V gene TRBV6-1 combines with J gene TRBJ2-2; TRBD2 aligns across 7 bases. Sample: CD8+ T cells from PBMCs. The receptor was isolated from a human donor with multiple sclerosis. The DNA for the CDR3 is TGTGCCAGCCATACTAGCGCAGTCACCGGGGAGCTGTTTTTT. This encodes CASHTSAVTGELFF.